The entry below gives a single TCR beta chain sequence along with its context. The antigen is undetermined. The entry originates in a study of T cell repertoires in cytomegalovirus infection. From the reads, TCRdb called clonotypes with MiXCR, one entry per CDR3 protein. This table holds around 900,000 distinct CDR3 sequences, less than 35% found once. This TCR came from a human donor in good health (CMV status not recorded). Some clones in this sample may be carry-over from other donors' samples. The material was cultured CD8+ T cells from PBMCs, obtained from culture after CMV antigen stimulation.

CDR3 protein: CASSHGTLDYEQYF. CDR3 bases: TGTGCCAGCAGCCACGGGACTCTTGACTACGAGCAGTACTTC. The chain uses TRBV6-6 and TRBJ2-7; D may be TRBD2 (6 bases). Germline loops: CDR1 MNHNY, CDR2 SVGAGI (reference sequence). Trimming took off 6 bases at V and 3 bases at J, with 15 bases between the two ends. CDR3 length: 14 amino acids.